These 21 T cell receptor beta chains share one sample of origin, sequenced in a study of CD8+ T cells in alopecia areata. Investigators isolated RNA and reverse transcribed it into cDNA to act as the sequencing template. Profiled with immunoSEQ multiplex PCR; TCRdb holds only in-frame clones, not every one. The sample includes 150,000 to 200,000 clones, about 63% of them seen just once. The material was CD4+ T cells sorted from blood, obtained at week 0. Receptor source: a human donor with alopecia areata.

The chain is built from TRBV15 and TRBJ2-1, with TRBD1 matching 10 bases. The germline V gene has CDR1 LNHNV and CDR2 YYDKDF (reference sequence). The J segment lost 6 bases and the V segment lost 4 bases, leaving 6 bases of the junction unmatched. The CDR3 covers 15 residues. The CDR3 loop is CATSIWDRGFNEQFF. CDR3 DNA: TGTGCCACCAGCATCTGGGACAGGGGTTTCAATGAGCAGTTCTTC.

This clone was counted once. The V gene is TRBV6-6, the J gene TRBJ2-5; no clear D. The CDR3 sequence is 12 residues long. Germline loops: CDR1 MNHNY, CDR2 SVGAGI (reference sequence). Trimming cost V 5 bases and J 5 bases, with 9 bases left between them. This CDR3 is CASSPLGETQYF. The CDR3 DNA sequence: TGTGCCAGCAGTCCCCTAGGGGAGACCCAGTACTTC.

V and J are TRBV2 and TRBJ2-5; the D is unclear. V lost 8 bases, J lost 2 bases, and 15 bases lay in between. The germline V gene encodes CDR1 SNHLY and CDR2 FYNNEI. This CDR3 spans 14 amino acids. The CDR3 DNA reads TGTGCCAGCGGTTGGATTAGTGTACAAGAGACCCAGTACTTC. Translating it yields CASGWISVQETQYF.

The chain is built from TRBV7-8 and TRBJ1-1; 7 bases map to TRBD1. Trimming took 5 bases from V and 7 from J; bases not matched to a gene: 7. In germline, CDR1 is SGHVS, CDR2 FQNEAQ. CDR3 length: 13 amino acids. The CDR3 reads CASSTIGTVEAFF. The CDR3 DNA sequence: TGTGCCAGCAGCACCATCGGGACAGTTGAAGCTTTCTTT. The complete variable domain, with remaining parts taken from reference TRBV7-8 and TRBJ1-1, reads GAGVSQSPRYKVAKRGQDVALRCDPISGHVSLFWYQQALGQGPEFLTYFQNEAQLDKSGLPSDRFFAERPEGSVSTLKIQRTQQEDSAVYLCASSTIGTVEAFFGQGTRLTVV.

This rearrangement joins TRBV6-5 to TRBJ2-1; maybe TRBD1 (5 bases). This CDR3 region has 13 residues. Germline V lookup: CDR1 MNHEY, CDR2 SVGAGI. The germline V and J ends were trimmed by 6 bases and 5 bases, with 11 bases remaining between them. The CDR3 nucleotides read TGTGCCAGCAGAAACAGGCGCGACAATGAGCAGTTCTTC. Translating gives CASRNRRDNEQFF.

This clone was seen only once. This chain joins TRBV6-5 and TRBJ2-3; D is undetermined. Germline CDR1 and CDR2: MNHEY and SVGAGI. Trimming left V 4 bases short and J 2 bases short, with 16 bases between. This CDR3 comprises 16 residues. In DNA, the CDR3 is TGTGCCAGCAGTTTCGGCCAGACTCAACTCACAGATACGCAGTATTTT. Residues: CASSFGQTQLTDTQYF.

The rearrangement uses TRBV29-1 and TRBJ2-5; D is tentatively TRBD1 or TRBD2 (6 bases each). CDR1 is SQVTM, CDR2 ANQGSEA, per germline. CDR3 size: 13 residues. Trimming stripped 3 bases from V and 5 bases from J, with 13 bases between. The CDR3 DNA follows: TGCAGCGTTGACCGGGGGCGGCAGGAGACCCAGTACTTC. Protein sequence: CSVDRGRQETQYF. The variable domain in full, completed from reference TRBV29-1 and TRBJ2-5, reads SAVISQKPSRDICQRGTSLTIQCQVDSQVTMMFWYRQQPGQSLTLIATANQGSEATYESGFVIDKFPISRPNLTFSTLTVSNMSPEDSSIYLCSVDRGRQETQYFGPGTRLLVL.

V usage is TRBV10-3 and J usage is TRBJ2-3, with D tentatively TRBD2 (6 bases). The CDR3 is 14 residues long. Deletions cut 5 bases from V and 1 base from J, with 10 bases between. Germline V lookup: CDR1 ENHRY, CDR2 SYGVKD. CDR3 bases: TGTGCCATCAGTTCTAGCGAGGGCACAGATACGCAGTATTTT. Translated: CAISSSEGTDTQYF.

The chain has TRBV7-2 and TRBJ2-5, with 8 positions matching TRBD2. V dropped 5 bases and J dropped 5; count of bases not matched to a gene: 4. CDR1 is SGHTA and CDR2 is FQGNSA in the germline V gene. The CDR3 consists of 13 residues. CDR3 nucleotide sequence: TGTGCCAGCAGCCCAGGGACTAGGGAGACCCAGTACTTC. Amino acids: CASSPGTRETQYF.

The chain employs TRBV6-1 and TRBJ1-1; D is unclear. The CDR3 has 14 amino acids. Germline V gene sequence: CDR1 MNHNS, CDR2 SASEGT. Trimming shortened V by 5 bases and J by 0 bases, and 10 bases separated the two germline ends. CDR3 sequence: CASSRVGMNTEAFF. The CDR3 DNA reads as TGTGCCAGCAGTAGGGTCGGGATGAACACTGAAGCTTTCTTT.

The chain has TRBV30 and TRBJ1-1; tentatively, D is TRBD1 (5 bases). V was trimmed by 4 bases and J by 9 bases, leaving 12 bases between them. This CDR3 has 11 amino acids. Germline values: CDR1 GTSNPN, CDR2 SVGIG (reference sequence). This CDR3 reads CAWKLAGQAFF. CDR3 sequence (DNA): TGTGCCTGGAAATTGGCGGGGCAAGCTTTCTTT.

The rearrangement links TRBV19 to TRBJ1-2; 7 nucleotides line up with TRBD1. This CDR3 has 14 amino acids. J was trimmed by 4 bases and V by 5 bases; bases with no gene match: 7. Looked up from germline, CDR1 is LNHDA and CDR2 is SQIVND (reference sequence). CDR3 in DNA: TGTGCCAGTAGTGAACAGGGGAGAGGCTATGGCTACACCTTC. Amino acid sequence: CASSEQGRGYGYTF.

This chain joins TRBV27 and TRBJ2-7; 11 bases line up with TRBD2. The CDR3 totals 15 residues. Per the germline V gene, CDR1 is MNHEY and CDR2 is SMNVEV (reference sequence). Trimming removed 4 bases from V and 1 base from J; junction bases left unmatched: 3. The CDR3, as DNA: TGTGCCAGCAGTTCCCTAGCGGGGGGATCCTACGAGCAGTACTTC. As protein: CASSSLAGGSYEQYF.

The genes are TRBV2 and TRBJ1-6; D is unclear. The germline CDR1 and CDR2 sequences are SNHLY and FYNNEI. The V and J ends lost 4 bases and 5 bases respectively, with 9 bases between them. The CDR3 consists of 14 residues. The CDR3 loop is CASSADGNNSPLHF. As DNA, the CDR3 is TGTGCCAGCAGTGCGGACGGAAATAATTCACCCCTCCACTTT.

This clone was found a few times. The CDR3 protein is CASSPQAGGTAGYTF. The CDR3 nucleotides read TGCGCCAGCAGTCCTCAAGCGGGGGGAACGGCTGGCTACACCTTC. The genes are TRBV23-1 and TRBJ1-2; tentative D call: TRBD1 (5 bases). TRBV23-1 is an open reading frame whose function is uncertain. Trimming took off 4 bases at V and 7 bases at J, with 19 bases between the two ends. This CDR3 is 15 amino acids long.

The rearrangement links TRBV6-6 to TRBJ1-6, with D possibly being TRBD1 (5 bases). Trimming shortened V by 6 bases and J by 9 bases, and 15 bases separated the two germline ends. The germline CDR1 and CDR2 sequences are MNHNY and SVGAGI (reference sequence). The CDR3 is 14 amino acids. CDR3 in DNA: TGTGCCAGCAGACCTGAGAGAGGGGCTTCACCCCTCCACTTT. Amino acids: CASRPERGASPLHF.

J is TRBJ2-3 and V is TRBV29-1; no definite D call. Germline CDR1 is SQVTM and CDR2 is ANQGSEA. CDR3 length: 13 amino acids. Trimming stripped 3 bases from V and 2 bases from J, with 9 bases between. The CDR3: CSVEAVLTDTQYF. DNA for the CDR3: TGCAGCGTTGAGGCCGTTCTCACAGATACGCAGTATTTT.

The CDR3 nucleotides read TGCAGCGTTTCAGGTGTGGTCACAGATACGCAGTATTTT. Translation: CSVSGVVTDTQYF. This chain uses TRBV29-1 with TRBJ2-3; D unclear. CDR3 length: 13 residues. CDR1 is SQVTM and CDR2 is ANQGSEA in the germline V gene. V was clipped by 5 bases and J by 2 bases, with 11 bases between them.

This clone occurred a few times. This rearrangement joins TRBV4-2 to TRBJ2-5, with D unresolved. The CDR3 consists of 12 residues. V was pared by 4 bases and J by 2 bases, with 5 bases between. Germline-derived CDR1 and CDR2 are LGHNA and YNFKEQ. In DNA, the CDR3 is TGTGCCAGCAGCCTAGCACAAGAGACCCAGTACTTC. Amino acid sequence: CASSLAQETQYF.

The chain is built from TRBV29-1 and TRBJ1-2; no clear D gene. This CDR3 comprises 12 residues. Trimming stripped 0 bases from V and 8 bases from J, with 10 bases between. Germline V CDR1 and CDR2: SQVTM, ANQGSEA. For the CDR3, the DNA is TGCAGCGTTGAAGATCTAGGGATAGGCTACACCTTC. Translated: CSVEDLGIGYTF.

CDR3 in DNA: TGCGCCAGCAGGGAGGGACAGGGGGTACAAGAGACCCAGTACTTC. It is translated as CASREGQGVQETQYF. The chain has TRBV5-1 and TRBJ2-5; 11 nucleotides align to TRBD1. Germline CDR1 reads SGHRS; CDR2 reads YFSETQ. The CDR3 length is 15 residues. V lost 5 bases, J lost 2 bases, and 5 bases stayed unmatched.